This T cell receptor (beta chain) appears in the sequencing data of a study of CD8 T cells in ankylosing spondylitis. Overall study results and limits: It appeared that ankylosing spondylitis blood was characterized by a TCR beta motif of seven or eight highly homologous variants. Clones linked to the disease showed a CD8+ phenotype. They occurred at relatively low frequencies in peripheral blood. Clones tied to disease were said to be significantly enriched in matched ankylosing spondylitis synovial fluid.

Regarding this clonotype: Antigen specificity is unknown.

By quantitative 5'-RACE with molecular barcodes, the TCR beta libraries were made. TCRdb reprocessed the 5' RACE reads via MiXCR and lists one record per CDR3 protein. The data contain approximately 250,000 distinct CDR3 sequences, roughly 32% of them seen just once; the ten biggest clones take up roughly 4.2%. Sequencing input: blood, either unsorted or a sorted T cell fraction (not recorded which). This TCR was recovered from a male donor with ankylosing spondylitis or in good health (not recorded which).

The CDR3: CASSPTSTGYRNEQFF. CDR3 DNA: TGTGCCAGCAGTCCGACCTCGACTGGATACAGGAATGAGCAGTTCTTC. The rearrangement uses TRBV12-3 or TRBV12-4 and TRBJ2-1; D is perhaps TRBD1 (5 bases). V lost 5 bases and J 7 bases, leaving 21 bases between the germline ends. CDR3 size: 16 residues.